The 32 T cell receptor beta chains reported below all come from one sample, sequenced in a study of T-cell memory formation after mild COVID-19. MiXCR was run by TCRdb on the 5' RACE reads, yielding one entry per CDR3 protein. The sample consists of hundreds of thousands of distinct CDR3 sequences, more than 15% of them appearing once. The sequenced sample was PBMCs or a T cell subset sorted from them (not recorded which). The receptors originated from an adult woman who had mild COVID-19 (a few samples of this study predate the infection). Cell type and time point are not known.

This clonotype showed up just a few times. The J gene is TRBJ2-1, the V gene TRBV14; D tentatively fits TRBD1 or TRBD2 (5 bases each). Trimming left V 0 bases short and J 16 bases short, with 13 bases between. The CDR3 sequence is 12 residues long. The germline V gene encodes CDR1 SGHDN and CDR2 FVKESK. Here the CDR3 reads CASSQDLGRHFF. The DNA for the CDR3 is TGTGCCAGCAGCCAAGATTTGGGACGGCATTTCTTC. The whole variable domain, remainder taken from reference TRBV14 and TRBJ2-1, is EAGVTQFPSHSVIEKGQTVTLRCDPISGHDNLYWYRRVMGKEIKFLLHFVKESKQDESGMPNNRFLAERTGGTYSTLKVQPAELEDSGVYFCASSQDLGRHFFGPGTRLTVL.

This clonotype was seen many times. The chain couples TRBV6-5 to TRBJ2-1; TRBD2 matches 8 bases. J lost 4 bases, V lost 5 bases, and 4 bases had no gene match. The CDR3 consists of 14 residues. CDR1 is MNHEY, CDR2 SVGAGI, per germline. The CDR3 DNA reads as TGTGCCAGCAGTAGCGGGAGTGGGTACAATGAGCAGTTCTTC. Amino acids: CASSSGSGYNEQFF.

This clonotype came up a few times. V usage is TRBV5-4 and J usage is TRBJ2-7, with 12 positions matching TRBD1. With V trimmed by 4 bases and J by 5 bases, 10 bases remained unmatched. Germline V gene sequence: CDR1 SGHNT, CDR2 YYREEE (reference sequence). The CDR3 runs 16 residues. The CDR3 sequence: CASSQASGTGGDEQYF. The CDR3 DNA reads as TGTGCCAGCAGCCAAGCTTCCGGGACAGGGGGCGACGAGCAGTACTTC.

The chain carries TRBV5-6 and TRBJ2-4; D gene ambiguous. V lost 5 bases and J lost 0, with 6 bases in between. The V gene's germline CDR1 is SGHDT and CDR2 YYEEEE. CDR3 size: 13 residues. CDR3 nucleotides: TGTGCCAGCAGGAGAGTAGCCAAAAACATTCAGTACTTC. Translation gives CASRRVAKNIQYF.

The chain employs TRBV19 and TRBJ1-3; D is ambiguous. This CDR3 is built from 16 residues. Germline CDR1 is LNHDA and CDR2 is SQIVND (reference sequence). V lost 7 bases and J lost 0, with 16 bases in between. In DNA form, the CDR3 reads TGTGCCAGTACCCCCCCGAAGATGCACTCTGGAAACACCATATATTTT. Protein sequence: CASTPPKMHSGNTIYF.

This clonotype was counted between two and nine times. This chain uses TRBV12-3 or TRBV12-4 with TRBJ2-5; D might be TRBD1 or TRBD2, each matching 5 bases. This CDR3 spans 13 amino acids. The ends were cut back, 6 bases at V and 1 base at J, with 9 bases in the middle. CDR3 DNA: TGTGCCAGCAGCCGGGACGCCCAAGAGACCCAGTACTTC. This translates into CASSRDAQETQYF.

The chain combines TRBV6-1 with TRBJ1-1; D is unclear. This CDR3 has 13 residues. V lost 7 bases, J lost 3 bases, and 12 bases lay in between. CDR1 is MNHNS and CDR2 is SASEGT in the germline V gene. CDR3 sequence (DNA): TGTGCCAGCACCCGGGCGGAGTACACTGAAGCTTTCTTT. Translated, it gives CASTRAEYTEAFF.

This clonotype has more than one count but fewer than ten. The CDR3, as DNA: TGTGCCAGCTCACCAAATGGACAGGGAGATCTCAATGAGCAGTTCTTC. It encodes CASSPNGQGDLNEQFF. The chain couples TRBV18 to TRBJ2-1; 8 bases line up with TRBD1. The CDR3 has 16 amino acids. CDR1 KGHSH and CDR2 LQKENI come from the germline V gene. V dropped 2 bases and J dropped 6; count of bases not matched to a gene: 9.

This clonotype was counted only a few times. The chain couples TRBV25-1 to TRBJ2-6; no reliable D call. This CDR3 has 13 amino acids. V lost 3 bases to trimming and J lost 2 bases, with 2 bases between them. CDR1 is MGHDK, CDR2 SYGVNS, per germline. CDR3 protein: CASSEAGANVLTF. The CDR3 coding sequence is TGTGCCAGCAGTGAGGCTGGGGCCAACGTCCTGACTTTC.

This clonotype has a handful of counts. The chain is built from TRBV12-3 or TRBV12-4 and TRBJ2-2; no definite D call. There are 15 residues in the CDR3. The germline V and J ends were trimmed by 7 bases and 1 base, with 13 bases remaining between them. CDR3 DNA sequence: TGTGCCAGCATGTATGGGTCGATGAACACCGGGGAGCTGTTTTTT. Amino acid sequence: CASMYGSMNTGELFF.

V usage is TRBV9 and J usage is TRBJ1-3, with TRBD1 identical over 8 bases. This CDR3 has 15 amino acids. V shed 1 base and J 1 base; nucleotides not matched to a gene: 1. CDR1 and CDR2 (germline): SGDLS, YYNGEE. The CDR3 DNA reads as TGTGCCAGCAGCGTAAGACAGGGGTCTGGAAACACCATATATTTT. Translation: CASSVRQGSGNTIYF.

The rearrangement joins TRBV30 to TRBJ2-7; D uncertain. Trimming pared 0 bases from V and 2 bases from J, leaving 8 bases between. The CDR3 has 13 residues. In germline, CDR1 is GTSNPN, CDR2 SVGIG (reference sequence). In DNA, the CDR3 is TGTGCCTGGAGTGTCGGACGGACCTACGAGCAGTACTTC. This sequence encodes CAWSVGRTYEQYF. The full variable domain, its missing parts supplied by reference TRBV30 and TRBJ2-7, is SQTIHQWPATLVQPVGSPLSLECTVEGTSNPNLYWYRQAAGRGLQLLFYSVGIGQISSEVPQNLSASRPQDRQFILSSKKLLLSDSGFYLCAWSVGRTYEQYFGPGTRLTVT.

The chain has TRBV7-2 and TRBJ2-1, with D tentatively TRBD2 (6 bases). CDR3 size: 14 residues. Germline CDR1 is SGHTA and CDR2 is FQGNSA. The V end was cut by 6 bases, the J end by 3 bases, with 12 bases between. CDR3 in DNA: TGTGCCAGCAGGGGGCGGGGCTACTACAATGAGCAGTTCTTC. Amino acids: CASRGRGYYNEQFF. Complete variable domain (other parts from reference TRBV7-2 and TRBJ2-1): GAGVSQSPSNKVTEKGKDVELRCDPISGHTALYWYRQSLGQGLEFLIYFQGNSAPDKSGLPSDRFSAERTGGSVSTLTIQRTQQEDSAVYLCASRGRGYYNEQFFGPGTRLTVL.

This clonotype was detected only a few times. The chain links TRBV7-8 to TRBJ2-1; tentatively, D is TRBD2 (6 bases). CDR1 and CDR2 from the germline V gene are SGHVS and FQNEAQ. The CDR3 extends over 13 amino acids. Trimming took 2 bases from V and 12 from J, leaving 14 bases between them. The CDR3, as DNA: TGTGCCAGCAGCTTAACCGGGAGTTATGGGCAGTTCTTC. Amino acid sequence: CASSLTGSYGQFF.

The chain links TRBV5-1 to TRBJ2-2; D gene uncertain. Germline V gives CDR1 SGHRS, CDR2 YFSETQ. CDR3 size: 16 residues. The V end was cut by 0 bases, the J end by 6 bases, with 15 bases between. The DNA of the CDR3 is TGCGCCAGCAGCTTGGGGGCCTCCGGCGGACCCGGGGAGCTGTTTTTT. Translating it yields CASSLGASGGPGELFF.

This clonotype was detected many times. The chain is built from TRBV7-2 and TRBJ2-7; 7 positions match TRBD1. V shed 6 bases, J shed 2 bases, and the junction held 7 bases outside the gene matches. This CDR3 is 14 amino acids long. Germline lookup yields CDR1 SGHTA and CDR2 FQGNSA. CDR3 in amino acids: CASSPPDRTYEQYF. For the CDR3, the DNA is TGTGCCAGCAGTCCCCCGGACAGGACCTACGAGCAGTACTTC.

This clonotype turned up a few times. This rearrangement joins TRBV9 to TRBJ2-5, with D perhaps being TRBD1 or TRBD2 (6 bases each). The CDR3 has 14 residues. The V gene lost 5 bases and the J gene lost 4 bases, with 15 bases spanning the gap. Germline lookup yields CDR1 SGDLS and CDR2 YYNGEE. In nucleotides, the CDR3 is TGTGCCAGCAGTATAATGGGGGGCCCAGAGACCCAGTACTTC. Amino acids: CASSIMGGPETQYF.

The V gene is TRBV30, the J gene TRBJ1-2; tentative D call: TRBD1 (6 bases). The V and J ends lost 3 bases and 8 bases respectively, with 13 bases between them. Germline-derived CDR1 and CDR2 are GTSNPN and SVGIG (reference sequence). The CDR3 sequence is 12 residues long. CDR3 protein: CAWSRGYVGYTF. As DNA, the CDR3 is TGTGCCTGGAGCAGGGGATATGTCGGCTACACCTTC.

The J gene is TRBJ2-5, the V gene TRBV18; 8 bases line up with TRBD2. The CDR3 extends over 16 amino acids. Germline V gives CDR1 KGHSH, CDR2 LQKENI. Losses at the gene ends were 0 bases for V and 4 bases for J; bases not matched to a gene: 7. The CDR3 nucleotides are TGTGCCAGCTCACCACCCGGACTAGCAGATTCAGAGACCCAGTACTTC. Encoded protein: CASSPPGLADSETQYF.

This clonotype has only a few counts. The chain recombines TRBV10-3 with TRBJ2-3, with TRBD2 matching 10 bases. This CDR3 region has 15 residues. Per the germline V gene, CDR1 is ENHRY and CDR2 is SYGVKD. Trimming at V came to 2 bases and at J to 6 bases, leaving 5 bases not matched to a gene. CDR3 in DNA: TGTGCCATCAGTGAGGCTAGCGGGGGTGTGGATACGCAGTATTTT. Residues: CAISEASGGVDTQYF.

The rearrangement uses TRBV6-5 and TRBJ2-7; perhaps D is TRBD1 or TRBD2 (5 bases each). Trimming cost V 2 bases and J 2 bases, with 10 bases left between them. Germline loops: CDR1 MNHEY, CDR2 SVGAGI. The CDR3 totals 14 residues. The CDR3 loop reads CASSYRGDPYEQYF. The CDR3 nucleotides read TGTGCCAGCAGTTACAGGGGAGACCCCTACGAGCAGTACTTC.

The CDR3: CASSYLAGVLSGELFF. The DNA for the CDR3 is TGTGCCAGCAGTTACCTAGCGGGAGTTTTAAGCGGGGAGCTGTTTTTT. V usage is TRBV6-5 and J usage is TRBJ2-2; 10 bases are a match to TRBD2. In germline, CDR1 is MNHEY, CDR2 SVGAGI. This CDR3 is 16 amino acids long. V lost 2 bases to trimming and J lost 7 bases; unmatched junction nucleotides: 7.

The V and J genes are TRBV5-6 and TRBJ2-2, with a tentative D call TRBD2 (5 bases). Germline-derived CDR1 and CDR2 are SGHDT and YYEEEE. The CDR3 loop spans 15 amino acids. Trimming left V 2 bases short and J 6 bases short, with 14 bases between. The CDR3 reads CASSLGQAGAGELFF. Written as DNA, the CDR3 is TGTGCCAGCAGCTTAGGGCAGGCCGGGGCCGGGGAGCTGTTTTTT.

This clonotype was seen repeatedly, ten times or more. This chain connects TRBV5-1 to TRBJ1-2; 10 bases align to TRBD1. Germline V gene sequence: CDR1 SGHRS, CDR2 YFSETQ. The CDR3 consists of 14 residues. V shed 4 bases, J shed 4 bases, and the junction held 4 bases outside the gene matches. DNA of the CDR3: TGCGCCAGCAGCGAGGGACAGGGGTCCTATGGCTACACCTTC. Its translation is CASSEGQGSYGYTF.

The rearrangement links TRBV3-1 to TRBJ1-2, with 8 bases matching TRBD1. J was trimmed by 6 bases and V by 4 bases; bases with no gene match: 13. Germline V gene data show CDR1 as LGHDT and CDR2 as YNNKEL (reference sequence). This CDR3 has 16 residues. The DNA for the CDR3 is TGTGCCAGCAGCCGAGGACAGGGTGTGGGGTCGAATGGCTACACCTTC. Translated, it gives CASSRGQGVGSNGYTF.

This clonotype showed up just once. The CDR3 protein is CATSLATGFTDTQYF. In DNA form, the CDR3 reads TGTGCCACCAGTTTGGCAACTGGGTTCACAGATACGCAGTATTTT. This chain connects TRBV24-1 to TRBJ2-3; D is undetermined. Germline V gives CDR1 KGHDR, CDR2 SFDVKD. This CDR3 contains 15 residues. The ends were cut back, 6 bases at V and 2 bases at J, with 14 bases in the middle.

This clonotype was found a few times. The V and J genes are TRBV18 and TRBJ1-1; maybe TRBD1 (5 bases). Per the germline V gene, CDR1 is KGHSH and CDR2 is LQKENI. This CDR3 has 14 residues. The germline V and J ends were trimmed by 5 bases and 6 bases, with 16 bases remaining between them. CDR3 nucleotide sequence: TGTGCCAGCTCAAGGACACTTGTACCCCCTGAAGCTTTCTTT. It yields the protein CASSRTLVPPEAFF.

This clonotype was counted between two and nine times. This chain joins TRBV7-8 and TRBJ2-1, with D maybe TRBD2 (6 bases). Germline CDR1 and CDR2: SGHVS and FQNEAQ. The CDR3 runs to 20 residues. V was cut by 2 bases and J by 0 bases, with 23 bases left in between. CDR3 nucleotide sequence: TGTGCCAGCAGCTTAATCCTGTGGAAGGGACTTTCGAGCTCCTACAATGAGCAGTTCTTC. It specifies CASSLILWKGLSSSYNEQFF.

V is TRBV6-5 and J is TRBJ2-7; D uncertain. In germline, CDR1 is MNHEY, CDR2 SVGAGI. CDR3 length: 16 residues. V dropped 0 bases and J dropped 1 base, with 13 bases sitting between them. The CDR3 sequence is CASSYSWQIGSYEQYF. CDR3 nucleotide sequence: TGTGCCAGCAGTTACTCATGGCAGATAGGGTCCTACGAGCAGTACTTC.

The chain carries TRBV9 and TRBJ2-2, with 7 bases fitting TRBD2. This CDR3 contains 16 residues. V shed 0 bases and J 2 bases; nucleotides not matched to a gene: 4. Germline V lookup: CDR1 SGDLS, CDR2 YYNGEE. This chain's CDR3 is CASSVGSGTNTGELFF. CDR3 bases: TGTGCCAGCAGCGTAGGAAGCGGGACCAACACCGGGGAGCTGTTTTTT.

This clonotype was picked up many times. The chain joins TRBV12-3 or TRBV12-4 to TRBJ1-6, with 7 bases matching TRBD1. Trimming took 5 bases from V and 9 from J; bases not matched to a gene: 4. This CDR3 region has 13 residues. The CDR3 reads CASSLGGGSPLHF. The CDR3 DNA sequence: TGTGCCAGCAGTCTAGGGGGCGGTTCACCCCTCCACTTT.

The genes are TRBV11-3 and TRBJ2-6; tentative D call: TRBD1 (5 bases). This CDR3 has 17 amino acids. Germline V lookup: CDR1 SGHNT, CDR2 YENEEA. V was cut by 7 bases and J by 4 bases, with 20 bases left in between. Here the CDR3 DNA reads TGTGCCAGCACCGAGGACAAGGATGCTTTAGGGGCCAACGTCCTGACTTTC. Amino acids: CASTEDKDALGANVLTF.